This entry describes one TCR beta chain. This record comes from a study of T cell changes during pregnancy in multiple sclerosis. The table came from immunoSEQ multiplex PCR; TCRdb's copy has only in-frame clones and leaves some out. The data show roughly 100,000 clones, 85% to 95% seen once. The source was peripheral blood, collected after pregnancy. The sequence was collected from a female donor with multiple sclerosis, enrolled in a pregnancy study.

The CDR3 loop is CASSDPAGDGGETQYF. The CDR3 nucleotides are TGCGCCAGCAGTGATCCGGCAGGGGACGGAGGAGAGACCCAGTACTTC. The chain is built from TRBV10-1 and TRBJ2-5, with a tentative D call TRBD1 (6 bases). With 3 bases removed from V and 4 bases from J, the gap between germline ends came to 18 bases. Germline CDR1 reads WNHNN; CDR2 reads SYGVQD (reference sequence). This CDR3 comprises 16 residues.